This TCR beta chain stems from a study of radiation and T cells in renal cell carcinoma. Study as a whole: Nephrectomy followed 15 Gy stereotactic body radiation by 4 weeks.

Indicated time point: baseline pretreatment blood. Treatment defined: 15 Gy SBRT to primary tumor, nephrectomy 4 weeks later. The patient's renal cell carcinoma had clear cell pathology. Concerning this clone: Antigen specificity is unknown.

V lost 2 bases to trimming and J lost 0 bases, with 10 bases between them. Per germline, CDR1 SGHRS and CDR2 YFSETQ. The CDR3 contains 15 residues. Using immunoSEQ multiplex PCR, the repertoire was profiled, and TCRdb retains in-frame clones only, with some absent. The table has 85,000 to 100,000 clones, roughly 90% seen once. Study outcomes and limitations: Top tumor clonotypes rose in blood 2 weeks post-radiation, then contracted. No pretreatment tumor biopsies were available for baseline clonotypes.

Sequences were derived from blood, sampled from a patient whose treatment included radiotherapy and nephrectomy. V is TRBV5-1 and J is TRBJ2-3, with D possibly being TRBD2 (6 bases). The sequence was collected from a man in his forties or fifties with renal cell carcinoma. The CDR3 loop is CASSFTGTSTDTQYF. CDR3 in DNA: TGCGCCAGCAGCTTCACGGGGACTAGCACAGATACGCAGTATTTT.